A single T cell receptor (beta chain) is shown here with its context. It lacks a known antigen. Per-base quality was not reported, and no clone a single base away is much larger than it. The library was produced with the immunoSEQ multiplex PCR assay. A mixture of 60 forward primers for TCR Vbeta segments and 13 reverse primers for TCR Jbeta segments was used in the multiplex PCR. Amplification of the CDR3 region of rearranged TCR beta genes was performed with a multiplex PCR assay on genomic DNA. On the Illumina HiSeq System, the amplified TCR beta libraries were sequenced as 87-base-pair reads. Turning to the authors' computational methods: In a later analysis, roughly 80 million unique TCR beta chains were counted across the approximately 620 repertoires, and around 10 million of these chains were shared by at least two donors. To remove PCR and sequencing errors, raw reads were error-corrected and collapsed into unique sequences using a nearest-neighbor algorithm that merged closely related sequences. Alignment of CDR3 sequences to IMGT reference sequences was used to assign V, D and J gene segments. Each retained sequence needed at least a six-nucleotide match to both a V gene segment and a J gene segment. A rearrangement was called productive if the CDR3 had no stop codons and remained in frame with V and J, and every other rearrangement was called non-productive. CDR3 was defined according to IMGT convention as the region running from the second conserved V-encoded cysteine to the conserved J-encoded phenylalanine. In an earlier analysis of around 600 of the donors, sequences lacking an unambiguous match to a single V gene segment were excluded. An earlier analysis of 587 of the donors called V segments functional above 56.7% productive rearrangements and segregating when the between-donor standard deviation exceeded 5%. A statistical classification framework was built for diagnosing cytomegalovirus status from the catalog of TCR beta chain sequences. A later analysis assigned V and J genes by comparing TCR nucleotide sequences with IMGT/GENE-DB human TR gene sequences. In a later analysis, CDR3 sequences and most-parsimonious VDJ recombination scenarios were assigned using the TCRdist pipeline. A later analysis defined each TCR beta chain by its CDR3 amino acid sequence plus V-gene family, and excluded reads lacking a unique V-gene family. A later analysis removed roughly 590 highly shared, low-generation-probability nucleotide sequences to deal with suspected cross-contamination and a sequencing artifact. For each public chain, a later analysis derived a clonal expansion index from normalized ranks of inferred template counts within each repertoire. In a later analysis, generation probabilities were computed with a VDJ recombination model fitted to out-of-frame rearrangements, and the resulting probabilities were checked against IGoR. In a later analysis, TCR-TCR, TCR-HLA and TCR-CMV co-occurrence was scored with hypergeometric tests, and a repertoire-size bias correction was applied to TCR pairs. To estimate false discovery rates, a later analysis permuted the HLA or CMV assignments 20 times. In a later analysis, co-occurring TCRs were grouped using DBSCAN, with TCRdist sequence similarity added in when clustering inside HLA-allele-positive subsets. Repertoires with fewer than 30,000 or more than 120,000 public chains, plus five repertoires with anomalous nucleotide sharing, were excluded from co-occurrence clustering. Entries here come from immuneACCESS through TCRdb and include only in-frame sequences with V and J called. Some clones fail to appear in such tables; in the studies checked, an unresolved V gene covers under half of the shortfall, and the cause of the remainder is unknown. D and trimming come from the DNA, and the V and J calls and clone size come from that table. The sample table holds 95,000 to 150,000 clones, of which roughly 80% were seen once. The top ten hold more than 2.5% of the sample.

This specimen comes from a study of cytomegalovirus exposure and HLA in healthy donors (dated by TCRdb to about 2017). Broadly, across the study: According to an earlier analysis of 587 of the donors, about 179 million T cells yielded 120 million or so unique TCR beta sequences and 276 Gb of sequence data. The genetic ancestry cluster associated with self-reported Caucasian donors included 70% to 85% of the approximately 410 genotyped donors. The study used immunosequencing to profile the T cell repertoires of 666 subjects and linked those repertoires to cytomegalovirus serostatus. Both class I and class II loci were covered by HLA typing, at four-digit resolution. The study aimed to test whether signatures of past pathogen exposure could be identified by cataloging public T cell receptors. The number of typed donors differed by locus: about 620-640 for A, B, C, DRB1 and DQB1; 522 for DQA1; 606 for DPA1; and around 490 for DPB1. A few DR-DQ haplotypes were treated as single units for association and clustering because of strong linkage in the cohort. A later analysis re-examined previously published TCR beta repertoires from more than 600 donors and added high-resolution HLA genotyping to investigate patterns of TCR occurrence. An early release that covered more than 550 HLA-typed donors contained approximately 300 gigabases of sequencing data and approximately 85 million unique TCR sequences. All discovery cohort repertoires had been generated on a single sequencing platform. An earlier analysis of several hundred of the donors applied high-throughput TCR beta sequencing to assess whether each TCR beta V gene segment acted as functional or pseudogenic. Rather than using new phenotypic data, the later analysis identified candidate immune exposures from TCR beta sequences and from how often those sequences occurred across donors. A later genetic analysis took genome-wide SNP genotypes for 398 of the 666 donors and used that subset as a discovery cohort. Along with the 666-subject first cohort, a separate validation cohort of about 110 different subjects was used. On average, about 200,000 unique TCR beta nucleotide sequences were sequenced per donor among some 420 genotyped donors of the cohort, with 15% to 20% of those sequences being non-productive. Donor age, sex, ethnicity and CMV serostatus were compiled alongside the repertoire data. The study combined high-throughput TCR immunosequencing, statistical association of individual TCRs with disease status, and machine learning to predict cytomegalovirus infection status. Paper-wide results and their limitations: In a later analysis, HLA-associated TCR beta chains were found to be more clonally expanded and to have lower generation probabilities than equally common non-associated chains. Roughly uniform sequencing depth across donors was assumed in presence/absence analyses, although this assumption may not hold. A further reported finding was that TCR beta sequences accurately predicted the HLA-A and HLA-B alleles for most subjects in the first cohort. In a later analysis, TCR association rates were found to vary across HLA loci, with the most associated TCRs seen for DRB1 alleles and the fewest for HLA-C alleles. A total of about 180 TCR beta chains were listed by the study as associated with cytomegalovirus. A few of the identified cytomegalovirus-associated TCR beta chains were confirmed in vitro to be specific for cytomegalovirus antigens. Several of the top co-occurrence clusters appeared to be linked to parvovirus B19, influenza, CMV and Epstein-Barr virus, according to a later analysis. According to a later genetic analysis, donors in an Asian-associated ancestry cluster had fewer N-insertions in productive TCRs than the roughly 670-donor mean. Because HLA typing was missing for some donors at each locus, association tests included only the typed subset. Most TCR sequences were seen in very few donors, while some public TCRs were found in many individuals. For the cohort, immune exposure information was limited to CMV serostatus. In a later analysis, most CMV-associated TCR beta chains were found to appear HLA-restricted, with HLA associations seemingly driven largely by CMV exposure. In this cohort, only TCR beta chains were sequenced, and detectable features were limited by the absence of alpha or paired-chain data. In both the original and validation cohorts, the classifier was reported to diagnose cytomegalovirus status with high specificity and sensitivity. A group of highly shared sequence variants was considered likely to be a technical artifact of the sequencing pipeline. Broadly in line with IMGT annotations, most TCR beta V segments showed up in productive rearrangements about 90% or about 30% of the time in an earlier analysis of 450 to 600 of the donors. Correlated functional status among segregating V segments might reflect linkage disequilibrium, but an unknown experimental factor could not be ruled out. It was suggested by the authors that the approach could potentially be generalized to other disease states and immunological phenotypes. Specific HLA alleles were associated with 15,000 to 20,000 TCR beta sequences at a false discovery rate of 0.05 in a later analysis. The 87-base-pair reads could not distinguish some IMGT-functional V segments, including TRBV6-2 and TRBV6-3, so those segments were excluded. When HLA alleles, especially DR and DQ, strongly co-occurred, TCR associations were difficult to assign to individual alleles. Roughly 17 rarely observed V segments, including chromosome 9 orphons, were excluded from the earlier analysis of approximately 500 of the donors because counts were too low. A later genetic analysis associated a missense DCLRE1C variant with V-gene and J-gene trimming of TCR beta chains, and an independent cohort replicated the association.

Trimming costs V 8 bases and J 0 bases, and their ends lie 20 bases apart. The CDR3 spans 17 residues, from the cysteine through the phenylalanine. The read is trimmed to its CDR3 DNA, 51 bases read in frame from base 1. In the germline V gene, CDR1 corresponds to MDHEN and CDR2 to SYDVKM. In total, more than 500 healthy bone marrow donors made up the cohort. At the time of sampling, every cohort member was nominally healthy, though immune exposures that went unrecorded were likely present. The donor was CMV seronegative and belonged to the group of 352 seronegative cohort members. Every donor gave a peripheral blood sample, and the peripheral blood mononuclear cells from that sample were used for TCR beta sequencing. The Qiagen DNeasy Blood Extraction Kit was used to extract genomic DNA from the blood cell samples.

This clonotype was obtained from a woman in her fifties or sixties in good health and CMV-seronegative. The sample consisted of PBMCs. In this chain, TRBV28 is recombined with TRBJ1-5; the D gene remains uncertain. The CDR3 corresponds to CASGFGGFGSSNQPQHF. The nucleotides read TGTGCCAGCGGGTTCGGAGGGTTTGGCTCTAGCAATCAGCCCCAGCATTTT.